These 17 T cell receptor beta chains came from one sample sequenced in a study of blood T cell repertoires in COVID-19. Repertoires were generated with immunoSEQ multiplex PCR, while TCRdb's copy carries only in-frame clones and drops some. In the table there are 15,000 to 16,000 clones, 80% to 90% of which are singletons. Sequencing was done on a sample of peripheral blood. All receptors come from a man aged 70-80 years in a cohort sampled during active COVID-19.

The chain is built from TRBV6-5 and TRBJ2-1; 7 bases agree with TRBD1. Germline V gene data show CDR1 as MNHEY and CDR2 as SVGAGI. There are 15 residues in the CDR3. The ends lost 7 bases at V and 2 bases at J; junction bases unmatched: 8. The CDR3 coding sequence is TGTGCCAGCACCTCCAGGGGGTTACCCTACAATGAGCAGTTCTTC. It codes for CASTSRGLPYNEQFF.

V is TRBV28 and J is TRBJ2-7; D perhaps matches TRBD1 (6 bases). The V end was cut by 6 bases, the J end by 3 bases, with 21 bases between. The CDR3 is 16 amino acids. Germline values: CDR1 MDHEN, CDR2 SYDVKM. CDR3 coding DNA: TGTGCCAGCAGCCCTTCCGGGGCAGGGGTCATCTACGAGCAGTACTTC. Translating it yields CASSPSGAGVIYEQYF.

The rearrangement uses TRBV29-1 and TRBJ2-7, with D maybe TRBD1 (6 bases). Germline-derived CDR1 and CDR2 are SQVTM and ANQGSEA. The V gene lost 5 bases and the J gene lost 7 bases, with 18 bases spanning the gap. The CDR3 is 13 amino acids. The CDR3 DNA sequence: TGCAGCGTTTTATCGACAGGTTTTAGGGAGCAGTACTTC. As protein: CSVLSTGFREQYF.

This chain links TRBV28 with TRBJ2-3; 7 bases fit TRBD1. J lost 4 bases, V lost 7 bases, and 11 bases had no gene match. CDR3 length: 15 residues. Germline V gives CDR1 MDHEN, CDR2 SYDVKM. The CDR3 spells CASTTLPTGADTQYF. In DNA, the CDR3 is TGTGCCAGCACCACTCTACCAACAGGGGCAGATACGCAGTATTTT.

The V gene is TRBV12-2, the J gene TRBJ2-6; the DNA was not compared with TRBD1, the D call given in the table. TRBV12-2 is reported as a pseudogene. This CDR3 contains 19 residues. The CDR3 bases are TGTGCAAGTCTCAACCTGAGGGACAGTAAGGGGTCTGGGGCCAACGTCCTGACTTTC. Its translation is CASLNLRDSKGSGANVLTF.

The chain couples TRBV7-8 to TRBJ2-6; no clear D gene. Between the trimmed V and J ends, which lost 3 bases and 2 bases, there was a span of 5 bases. The CDR3 consists of 14 residues. Germline V CDR1 and CDR2: SGHVS, FQNEAQ. DNA of the CDR3: TGTGCCAGCAGCTTGAGAACTGGGGCCAACGTCCTGACTTTC. Protein sequence: CASSLRTGANVLTF.

V and J are TRBV29-1 and TRBJ2-7, with TRBD2 identical over 7 bases. V lost 4 bases and J lost 1; bases outside the gene matches: 7. Germline CDR1 SQVTM, CDR2 ANQGSEA. The CDR3 has 14 residues. The DNA for the CDR3 is TGCAGCGTTGTGTTAGCCGGGAGGTCCTACGAGCAGTACTTC. This gives the protein CSVVLAGRSYEQYF.

The chain has TRBV28 and TRBJ2-3; TRBD1 aligns across 7 bases. This CDR3 contains 15 residues. CDR1 and CDR2 from the germline V gene are MDHEN and SYDVKM. The junction had 10 bases not matched to a gene; V was cut back by 5 bases and J by 5 bases. CDR3 nucleotides: TGTGCCAGCAGTCAGAACCAGGGGGTAATAGATACGCAGTATTTT. It translates to CASSQNQGVIDTQYF.

The chain uses TRBV7-3 and TRBJ2-1; 8 nucleotides agree with TRBD2. The CDR3 loop spans 13 amino acids. The ends lost 5 bases at V and 4 bases at J; junction bases unmatched: 1. Germline assignment: CDR1 SGHTA and CDR2 FQGTGA. CDR3 region: CASSAGGYNEQFF. The CDR3 nucleotides read TGTGCCAGCAGCGCGGGGGGTTACAATGAGCAGTTCTTC.

The chain couples TRBV4-1 to TRBJ1-1; 10 nucleotides line up with TRBD1. CDR1 and CDR2 (germline): MGHRA, YSYEKL. The CDR3 has 15 amino acids. Germline trimming cut 4 bases from V and 3 bases from J; bases unmatched to any gene: 5. CDR3: CASSRGQGVDTEAFF. The CDR3 nucleotides are TGCGCCAGCAGCCGCGGACAGGGGGTAGACACTGAAGCTTTCTTT.

The chain carries TRBV2 and TRBJ2-1, with D uncertain. Germline V gives CDR1 SNHLY, CDR2 FYNNEI. The length of the CDR3 is 13 residues. Deletions cut 7 bases from V and 4 bases from J, with 11 bases between. CDR3 bases: TGTGCCAGCACCTCGCGGAGATACAATGAGCAGTTCTTC. This sequence encodes CASTSRRYNEQFF.

The J gene is TRBJ2-2, the V gene TRBV27; TRBD2 matches 10 bases. J was trimmed by 0 bases and V by 4 bases; bases with no gene match: 5. CDR3 length: 17 amino acids. Germline loops: CDR1 MNHEY, CDR2 SMNVEV (reference sequence). The CDR3 region has the DNA TGTGCCAGCAGTTCCCCTAGCGGGAGCGCGAACACCGGGGAGCTGTTTTTT. It specifies CASSSPSGSANTGELFF.

The gene calls are TRBV23-1 and TRBJ2-7, with D maybe TRBD1 (6 bases). TRBV23-1 carries the ORF label, with uncertain function. The CDR3 is 16 amino acids. V was clipped by 0 bases and J by 0 bases, with 12 bases between them. The CDR3 DNA reads as TGCGCCAGCAGTCAATCTCGCGGACAGAGCTCCTACGAGCAGTACTTC. Translating it yields CASSQSRGQSSYEQYF.

Only one count was recorded for this clone. The chain has TRBV18 and TRBJ1-5, with 7 bases lining up with TRBD1. The V gene's germline CDR1 is KGHSH and CDR2 LQKENI. V trimming: 4 bases; J trimming: 5 bases; junction bases outside the gene matches: 5. The CDR3 extends over 14 amino acids. The CDR3 DNA reads TGTGCCAGCTCACACCGGGACAGTGATCAGCCCCAGCATTTT. Protein: CASSHRDSDQPQHF. Based on the CDR3 plus reference TRBV18 and TRBJ1-5, the full variable domain is NAGVMQNPRHLVRRRGQEARLRCSPMKGHSHVYWYRQLPEEGLKFMVYLQKENIIDESGMPKERFSAEFPKEGPSILRIQQVVRGDSAAYFCASSHRDSDQPQHFGDGTRLSIL.

The genes are TRBV7-2 and TRBJ2-2, with 11 bases fitting TRBD1. V was pared by 4 bases and J by 5 bases, with 12 bases of the junction left unmatched. In germline, CDR1 is SGHTA, CDR2 FQGNSA. This CDR3 is built from 18 residues. CDR3 sequence reads: CASSSPRDRGARTGELFF. The DNA of the CDR3 is TGTGCCAGCAGCTCACCCCGGGACAGGGGGGCGCGGACCGGGGAGCTGTTTTTT.

This clone was detected only a few times. V gene TRBV5-1 combines with J gene TRBJ2-7, with 9 positions matching TRBD1. The CDR3 length is 15 residues. In germline, CDR1 is SGHRS, CDR2 YFSETQ. V lost 4 bases to trimming and J lost 3 bases; unmatched junction nucleotides: 8. CDR3 amino acids: CASSTAPTGGYEQYF. DNA for the CDR3: TGCGCCAGCAGCACGGCCCCGACAGGGGGCTACGAGCAGTACTTC.

This rearrangement joins TRBV4-3 to TRBJ2-3; 7 nucleotides match TRBD2. The germline CDR1 and CDR2 sequences are LGHNA and YSLEER. The V and J ends lost 1 base and 0 bases, in that order; junction bases with no gene match: 4. The CDR3 runs 16 residues. The DNA of the CDR3 is TGCGCCAGCAGCCAAGGGGGGGGGTCTAGCACAGATACGCAGTATTTT. Encoded protein: CASSQGGGSSTDTQYF.